This T cell receptor (beta chain) emerged from a study of CD8 T cells in ankylosing spondylitis. Broader study findings: Previous work reported some of these motif variants in the synovial fluid and blood of reactive arthritis. There was reportedly significant enrichment of clones that were disease-linked in matched ankylosing spondylitis synovial fluid.

Quantitative molecular-barcoded 5'-RACE generated the TCR beta libraries. TCRdb reprocessed the 5' RACE reads with MiXCR, giving one entry per CDR3 protein. The top ten hold over 6.5% of the sample, which has some 240,000 distinct CDR3 sequences, roughly 8.6% seen once. This clonotype was seen repeatedly, ten times or more. Its antigen is as yet unknown. The sequence was obtained from a male donor with ankylosing spondylitis or in good health (not recorded which). The sample was blood, either unsorted or a sorted T cell fraction (not recorded which).

CDR3 DNA: TGCGCCAGCAGCCAAGAGAGGGAGGGACGGGAAAAACTGTTTTTT. This encodes CASSQEREGREKLFF. The rearrangement joins TRBV4-3 to TRBJ1-4; the D gene is possibly TRBD1 (5 bases). The CDR3 is made up of 15 amino acids. Germline V gives CDR1 LGHNA, CDR2 YSLEER. Trimming shortened V by 0 bases and J by 8 bases, and 13 bases separated the two germline ends.